This T cell receptor (beta chain) derives from a study of blood T cell repertoires in COVID-19. Overall study: T cells, B-cell-depleted T cells, or PBMCs provided the cDNA or gDNA that served as material.

Generated by immunoSEQ multiplex PCR, the TCRdb table keeps only in-frame clones and is missing some. Here the sample spans over 400,000 clones, 80% to 90% being singletons. The ends were cut back, 1 base at V and 9 bases at J, with 14 bases in the middle. This CDR3 region has 14 residues. Germline V gives CDR1 SGHDT, CDR2 YYEEEE. The chain has TRBV5-6 and TRBJ1-5; D gene unclear. The source is a woman aged 25 to 39 with active or convalescent COVID-19. Source material: peripheral blood. The CDR3 spells CASSLLDETGPQHF. CDR3 bases: TGTGCCAGCAGCTTGCTAGACGAGACTGGGCCCCAGCATTTT. Looking up the rest from reference TRBV5-6 and TRBJ1-5 gives the full variable domain: DAGVTQSPTHLIKTRGQQVTLRCSPKSGHDTVSWYQQALGQGPQFIFQYYEEEERQRGNFPDRFSGHQFPNYSSELNVNALLLGDSALYLCASSLLDETGPQHFGDGTRLSIL.